A single sample is the source of the 17 T cell receptor beta chains below, sequenced in a study of shared clonotypes between healthy human individuals. Selected positively for CCR7 and CD45RO-negative, naive CD8 cells excluded terminally differentiated effector memory CD45RA+ cells. Sequencing was performed with immunoSEQ multiplex PCR; in TCRdb, only in-frame clones are kept and a portion is missing. Of around 1,900,000 clones listed, roughly 93% are singletons. Input material: naive CD8+ T cells from PBMCs. The receptors originated from a young man in good health. Some clones in this sample may be carry-over from other donors' samples.

The chain recombines TRBV27 with TRBJ2-3; unclear D gene. In germline, CDR1 is MNHEY, CDR2 SMNVEV (reference sequence). The CDR3 has 14 residues. V lost 4 bases to trimming and J lost 2 bases, with 10 bases between them. CDR3 DNA sequence: TGTGCCAGCAGTTCTTGGACCCTCACAGATACGCAGTATTTT. Residues: CASSSWTLTDTQYF.

This chain joins TRBV7-9 and TRBJ2-7, with D possibly TRBD2 on 7 matching bases. Trimming removed 0 bases from V and 1 base from J, with 16 bases in between. The CDR3 is 17 residues long. CDR1 and CDR2 (germline): SEHNR, FQNEAQ (reference sequence). The CDR3 is CASSLAVRTRGSYEQYF. The DNA of the CDR3 is TGTGCCAGCAGCTTAGCCGTTAGGACTAGGGGGTCCTACGAGCAGTACTTC. The variable domain in full, with the rest retrieved from reference TRBV7-9 and TRBJ2-7, is DTGVSQNPRHKITKRGQNVTFRCDPISEHNRLYWYRQTLGQGPEFLTYFQNEAQLEKSRLLSDRFSAERPKGSFSTLEIQRTEQGDSAMYLCASSLAVRTRGSYEQYFGPGTRLTVT.

The V and J genes are TRBV5-5 and TRBJ2-7; no clear D. The CDR3 runs 12 residues. Germline V gives CDR1 SGHKS, CDR2 YYEKEE (reference sequence). V dropped 1 base and J dropped 4 bases, with 6 bases sitting between them. The CDR3 DNA sequence: TGTGCCAGCAGCTTGTACGAGTACGAGCAGTACTTC. Amino acid sequence: CASSLYEYEQYF.

The gene calls are TRBV11-2 and TRBJ2-3, with TRBD2 identical over 7 bases. This CDR3 has 12 residues. V lost 1 base, J lost 10 bases, and 2 bases stayed unmatched. Germline assignment: CDR1 SGHAT and CDR2 FQNNGV. CDR3 sequence reads: CASSLAGGSQYF. The CDR3, as DNA: TGTGCCAGCAGCTTAGCGGGGGGATCGCAGTATTTT.

V is TRBV19 and J is TRBJ2-7; D unclear. The CDR3 spans 15 residues. Deletions cut 2 bases from V and 0 bases from J, with 11 bases between. The V gene's germline CDR1 is LNHDA and CDR2 SQIVND (reference sequence). The CDR3 protein is CASSISGVSSYEQYF. CDR3 nucleotides: TGTGCCAGTAGTATATCTGGGGTTAGCTCCTACGAGCAGTACTTC.

The chain uses TRBV6-1 and TRBJ2-7, with D unclear. The CDR3 loop spans 11 amino acids. The germline V and J ends were trimmed by 6 bases and 9 bases, with 12 bases remaining between them. Germline V CDR1 and CDR2: MNHNS, SASEGT. This CDR3 is CASSHPRGQYF. DNA for the CDR3: TGTGCCAGCAGCCACCCTCGAGGGCAGTACTTC.

This clone was recorded only once. Other DNA sequences in the sample encode the same CDR3. This chain links TRBV27 with TRBJ2-6; D gene uncertain. CDR3 length: 13 amino acids. Germline V gene sequence: CDR1 MNHEY, CDR2 SMNVEV (reference sequence). V lost 5 bases, J lost 4 bases, and 6 bases lay in between. CDR3 in amino acids: CASSPLGANVLTF. CDR3 in DNA: TGTGCCAGCAGTCCCCTCGGGGCCAACGTCCTGACTTTC.

The rearrangement links TRBV7-9 to TRBJ1-1; D not resolved. V lost 1 base and J lost 2, with 14 bases in between. CDR1 and CDR2 from the germline V gene are SEHNR and FQNEAQ (reference sequence). This CDR3 has 16 amino acids. The CDR3 loop reads CASSLVARRLNTEAFF. CDR3 sequence (DNA): TGTGCCAGCAGCTTAGTGGCCCGGCGACTCAACACTGAAGCTTTCTTT.

Concerning this clone itself: Other DNA variants within this sample encode the same CDR3. The V call is TRBV11-2, the J call TRBJ2-2, with D perhaps assigned TRBD1 or TRBD2 (5 bases each). V lost 1 base and J lost 2, with 8 bases in between. CDR1 is SGHAT and CDR2 is FQNNGV in the germline V gene. This CDR3 comprises 15 residues. CDR3 region: CASSLAGPNTGELFF. In DNA, the CDR3 is TGTGCCAGCAGCTTAGCGGGACCAAACACCGGGGAGCTGTTTTTT.

V usage is TRBV15 and J usage is TRBJ2-4, with 10 nucleotides matching TRBD2. The CDR3 has 15 residues. V shed 6 bases and J 13 bases; nucleotides not matched to a gene: 15. Germline-derived CDR1 and CDR2 are LNHNV and YYDKDF (reference sequence). Written as DNA, the CDR3 is TGTGCCACCAGTCCCGAGGCTAGCGGGAGCGTTGGGCAGTACTTC. Amino acids: CATSPEASGSVGQYF.

This chain links TRBV13 with TRBJ2-5, with 13 bases identical to TRBD2. After removal of 5 bases from V and 1 base from J, the junction contained 7 bases not matched to a gene. The CDR3 extends over 17 amino acids. Germline CDR1 and CDR2: PRHDT and FYEKMQ (reference sequence). The CDR3 nucleotides are TGTGCCAGCAGCCCCAGACTAGCGGGAGGACTCCAAGAGACCCAGTACTTC. As protein: CASSPRLAGGLQETQYF.

The V call is TRBV4-2, the J call TRBJ2-3; 7 positions match TRBD2. The CDR3 consists of 17 residues. Trimming at V came to 3 bases and at J to 2 bases, leaving 11 bases not matched to a gene. CDR1 and CDR2 from the germline V gene are LGHNA and YNFKEQ. The chain's CDR3 is CASSHFSGSELTDTQYF. CDR3 DNA: TGTGCCAGCAGCCACTTTAGCGGGTCGGAACTCACAGATACGCAGTATTTT.

The chain recombines TRBV14 with TRBJ2-7; D is possibly TRBD2 (5 bases). V lost 1 base and J 3 bases, leaving 13 bases between the germline ends. The V gene's germline CDR1 is SGHDN and CDR2 FVKESK. The CDR3 is 15 amino acids. The CDR3 bases are TGTGCCAGCAGCCAAGTTTCAGGCCGGGACTACGAGCAGTACTTC. Protein product: CASSQVSGRDYEQYF.

This clone was seen only once. The gene calls are TRBV9 and TRBJ2-5; TRBD2 aligns across 13 bases. The CDR3 is 17 residues long. Germline assignment: CDR1 SGDLS and CDR2 YYNGEE. J gave up 1 base and V 4 bases, and 7 bases lay outside the gene matches. The CDR3 nucleotides are TGTGCCAGCAGCCCGTCCGGGACTAGCGGGATCCAAGAGACCCAGTACTTC. This gives the protein CASSPSGTSGIQETQYF.

V and J are TRBV9 and TRBJ1-2; D not resolved. Trimming stripped 3 bases from V and 3 bases from J, with 18 bases between. CDR3 length equals 16 residues. Per germline, CDR1 SGDLS and CDR2 YYNGEE. The CDR3: CASSALTGVMDYGYTF. The CDR3 bases are TGTGCCAGCAGCGCATTAACCGGGGTGATGGACTATGGCTACACCTTC. Full variable domain (remainder filled in from reference TRBV9 and TRBJ1-2): DSGVTQTPKHLITATGQRVTLRCSPRSGDLSVYWYQQSLDQGLQFLIQYYNGEERAKGNILERFSAQQFPDLHSELNLSSLELGDSALYFCASSALTGVMDYGYTFGSGTRLTVV.

A remark on this clone: In the same sample, other DNA sequences code for this CDR3. The chain has TRBV28 and TRBJ1-5; TRBD1 matches 8 bases. The germline V gene encodes CDR1 MDHEN and CDR2 SYDVKM. There are 15 residues in the CDR3. V was clipped by 6 bases and J by 0 bases; unmatched bases: 4. DNA of the CDR3: TGTGCCAGCAGCCCGACAGGGGCTAGCAATCAGCCCCAGCATTTT. Protein: CASSPTGASNQPQHF.

The CDR3 loop reads CASSLGIRSGTDTQYF. The CDR3 DNA follows: TGTGCCAGCAGCTTAGGGATTCGGAGCGGCACAGATACGCAGTATTTT. The genes are TRBV7-9 and TRBJ2-3; the D is unclear. The V and J ends lost 1 base and 1 base respectively, with 12 bases between them. CDR1 is SEHNR and CDR2 is FQNEAQ in the germline V gene (reference sequence). The CDR3 has 16 amino acids. Looking up the rest from reference TRBV7-9 and TRBJ2-3 gives the full variable domain: DTGVSQNPRHKITKRGQNVTFRCDPISEHNRLYWYRQTLGQGPEFLTYFQNEAQLEKSRLLSDRFSAERPKGSFSTLEIQRTEQGDSAMYLCASSLGIRSGTDTQYFGPGTRLTVL.